This entry lists 5 T cell receptor beta chains sequenced from one sample in a study of esophageal squamous cell carcinoma under preoperative chemotherapy. TCRdb recomputed calls from the PCR reads with MiXCR, one row per CDR3 protein. The sample consists of around 14,000 distinct CDR3 sequences, roughly 66% of them appearing once. Time point here: before preoperative PTX-NDP chemotherapy. The specimen was taken from a patient given preoperative chemotherapy. All receptors derive from a human donor with esophageal squamous cell carcinoma. The donor label of this sample is uncertain.

This clonotype was recorded at least ten times. The chain has TRBV10-1 and TRBJ2-1, with a possible D match to TRBD2 (5 bases). CDR1 and CDR2 from the germline V gene are WNHNN and SYGVQD (reference sequence). The CDR3 covers 11 residues. Trimming took off 7 bases at V and 9 bases at J, with 10 bases between the two ends. The CDR3 sequence is CASKPEGEQFF. CDR3 sequence (DNA): TGCGCCAGCAAACCCGAGGGTGAGCAGTTCTTC.

The CDR3 DNA sequence: TGTGCCAGCAGTGAAATGGGGGCCCGGAATGAGCAGTTCTTC. It translates to CASSEMGARNEQFF. This chain connects TRBV25-1 to TRBJ2-1; D might be TRBD1 (6 bases). Germline V gives CDR1 MGHDK, CDR2 SYGVNS. The CDR3 contains 14 residues. Trimming pared 2 bases from V and 7 bases from J, leaving 12 bases between.

In its sample, this clonotype is medium-sized. The CDR3 sequence is CASPVPYNEQFF. The CDR3 nucleotides read TGCGCCAGTCCCGTTCCTTACAATGAGCAGTTCTTC. The V gene is TRBV10-2, the J gene TRBJ2-1; D ambiguous. Per the germline V gene, CDR1 is WSHSY and CDR2 is SAAADI. CDR3 length equals 12 residues. V gave up 9 bases and J gave up 4 bases, with 10 bases separating them.

The V gene is TRBV6-5, the J gene TRBJ2-1, with 8 bases matching TRBD1. The DNA end lines up better with TRBJ2-7; the J call may be wrong. The germline V gene has CDR1 MNHEY and CDR2 SVGAGI. This CDR3 contains 19 residues. The CDR3 nucleotides read TGTGCCAGCAGTTTCAAACAGGGGGACCTACTGTCAGAGGGTTACGAGCAGTACTTC. Its translation: CASSFKQGDLLSEGYEQYF.

This clonotype was found many times. The V and J genes are TRBV6-1 and TRBJ1-4; D gene unclear. The CDR3 runs to 12 residues. The germline V gene encodes CDR1 MNHNS and CDR2 SASEGT. V was pared by 7 bases and J by 5 bases, with 8 bases between. The CDR3 DNA reads TGTGCCAGCATCGGGCGGAATGAAAAACTGTTTTTT. It is translated as CASIGRNEKLFF.